A single sample gave rise to the 12 T cell receptor beta chains below, sequenced in a study of T-cell memory formation after mild COVID-19. From the 5' RACE reads, TCRdb called clonotypes with MiXCR, one entry per CDR3 protein. The sample consists of 450,000 or so distinct CDR3 sequences, 25% of them appearing once. The sample comprised PBMCs or a T cell subset sorted from them (not recorded which). The receptor source for this set is an adult woman who had mild COVID-19 (a few samples of this study predate the infection). Cell type and time point are not known.

This clonotype was detected only a few times. This chain links TRBV5-6 with TRBJ2-5; TRBD1 matches at 9 bases. The CDR3 consists of 14 residues. V shed 3 bases, J shed 5 bases, and the junction held 5 bases outside the gene matches. Germline lookup yields CDR1 SGHDT and CDR2 YYEEEE. The CDR3 bases are TGTGCCAGCAGCTCCGGGACAGGGTACGAGACCCAGTACTTC. It translates to CASSSGTGYETQYF.

This chain connects TRBV9 to TRBJ2-2; TRBD2 matches 7 bases. Losses at the gene ends were 4 bases for V and 1 base for J; bases not matched to a gene: 7. Germline V CDR1 and CDR2: SGDLS, YYNGEE. The CDR3 sequence is 16 residues long. The CDR3 DNA reads TGTGCCAGCAGCCGAATAGAGCGGGGGAACACCGGGGAGCTGTTTTTT. Translation gives CASSRIERGNTGELFF.

J is TRBJ1-4 and V is TRBV6-5; D is undetermined. This CDR3 is built from 14 residues. From germline, CDR1 is MNHEY and CDR2 SVGAGI. V lost 5 bases to trimming and J lost 8 bases, with 15 bases between them. The CDR3 is CASSTSGQSEKLFF. In DNA form, the CDR3 reads TGTGCCAGCAGTACCTCTGGGCAGAGCGAAAAACTGTTTTTT.

This clonotype has just a few counts. The chain recombines TRBV20-1 with TRBJ2-2; D could derive from TRBD1 or TRBD2 (6 bases each). V was clipped by 0 bases and J by 4 bases, with 18 bases between them. The CDR3 loop spans 17 amino acids. The germline CDR1 and CDR2 sequences are DFQATT and SNEGSKA (reference sequence). CDR3 nucleotides: TGCAGTGCTAGAGATCGGCGGGGACACGGGATCACCGGGGAGCTGTTTTTT. This sequence encodes CSARDRRGHGITGELFF.

This clonotype has a count of ten or more. The V gene is TRBV2, the J gene TRBJ2-1; TRBD2 is a possible D gene (5 bases). This CDR3 comprises 16 residues. Germline lookup yields CDR1 SNHLY and CDR2 FYNNEI. The V and J ends lost 3 bases and 0 bases respectively, with 12 bases between them. The CDR3 reads CASSDILASSYNEQFF. The CDR3 DNA reads as TGTGCCAGCAGTGACATTCTAGCTTCCTCCTACAATGAGCAGTTCTTC.

This clonotype has only a few counts. V usage is TRBV3-1 and J usage is TRBJ2-1; 8 positions agree with TRBD2. Germline CDR1 LGHDT, CDR2 YNNKEL (reference sequence). V lost 4 bases and J lost 5; bases outside the gene matches: 7. The CDR3 contains 15 residues. CDR3 protein: CASSLRTSSDNEQFF. The DNA for the CDR3 is TGTGCCAGCAGCCTCCGGACTAGCAGCGACAATGAGCAGTTCTTC.

The gene calls are TRBV4-1 and TRBJ2-7; D is undetermined. Germline V gene lookup returns CDR1 MGHRA and CDR2 YSYEKL. The CDR3 is 14 residues long. The V end lost 1 base, the J end lost 0 bases, and 7 bases lay between the germline ends. The chain's CDR3 is CASSQAAVSYEQYF. In DNA form, the CDR3 reads TGCGCCAGCAGCCAAGCAGCCGTCTCCTACGAGCAGTACTTC.

The chain carries TRBV6-5 and TRBJ1-2; the D gene is possibly TRBD1 (6 bases). The CDR3 is 13 amino acids. Germline V gives CDR1 MNHEY, CDR2 SVGAGI. V lost 5 bases and J lost 8, with 15 bases in between. CDR3 sequence (DNA): TGTGCCAGCAGTGCAGGGGCTATGAGAGGCTACACCTTC. This encodes CASSAGAMRGYTF.

This clonotype showed up many times. The chain uses TRBV7-9 and TRBJ2-1; D is undetermined. From germline, CDR1 is SEHNR and CDR2 FQNEAQ (reference sequence). This CDR3 region has 11 residues. V was shortened by 6 bases and J by 7 bases, with 7 bases between the two germline ends. For the CDR3, the DNA is TGTGCCAGCAGACATGGAAATGAGCAGTTCTTC. This gives the protein CASRHGNEQFF.

This chain uses TRBV7-2 with TRBJ2-7, with TRBD2 matching 7 bases. The CDR3 sequence is 15 residues long. Trimming at V came to 1 base and at J to 4 bases, leaving 7 bases not matched to a gene. Per the germline V gene, CDR1 is SGHTA and CDR2 is FQGNSA. This CDR3 reads CASSLVPGAGYEQYF. CDR3 DNA: TGTGCCAGCAGCTTAGTGCCGGGAGCGGGGTACGAGCAGTACTTC.

This chain uses TRBV2 with TRBJ2-7; 10 positions agree with TRBD1. Germline-derived CDR1 and CDR2 are SNHLY and FYNNEI. CDR3 size: 14 residues. V gave up 8 bases and J gave up 3 bases; unmatched junction bases: 7. The CDR3: CASDTGQGYYEQYF. DNA for the CDR3: TGTGCCAGCGACACGGGACAGGGGTACTACGAGCAGTACTTC.

The chain employs TRBV20-1 and TRBJ1-1; D remains unclear. V was trimmed by 3 bases and J by 2 bases, leaving 16 bases between them. In germline, CDR1 is DFQATT, CDR2 SNEGSKA (reference sequence). This CDR3 has 15 residues. CDR3 bases: TGCAGTGCTAGCGTTTCAAGACGGAGAAACACTGAAGCTTTCTTT. Protein: CSASVSRRRNTEAFF.